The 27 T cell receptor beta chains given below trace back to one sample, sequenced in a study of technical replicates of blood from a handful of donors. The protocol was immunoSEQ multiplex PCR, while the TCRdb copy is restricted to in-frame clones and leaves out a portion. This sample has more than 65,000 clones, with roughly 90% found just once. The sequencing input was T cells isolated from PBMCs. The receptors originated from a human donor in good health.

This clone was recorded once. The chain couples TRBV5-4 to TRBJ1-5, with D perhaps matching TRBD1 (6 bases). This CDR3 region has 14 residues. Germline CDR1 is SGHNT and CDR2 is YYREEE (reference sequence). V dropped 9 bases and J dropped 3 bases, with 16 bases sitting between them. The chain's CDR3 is CATNRGGDNQPQHF. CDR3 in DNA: TGTGCCACCAACAGAGGGGGGGACAATCAGCCCCAGCATTTT.

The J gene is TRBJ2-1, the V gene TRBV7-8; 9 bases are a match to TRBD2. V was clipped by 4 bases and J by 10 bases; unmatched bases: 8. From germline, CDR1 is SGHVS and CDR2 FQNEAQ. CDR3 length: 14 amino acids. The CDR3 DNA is TGTGCCAGCAGCTCCCTGCGGGAGGGCCAGGAGCAGTTCTTC. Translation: CASSSLREGQEQFF. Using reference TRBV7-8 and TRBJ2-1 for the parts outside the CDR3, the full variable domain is GAGVSQSPRYKVAKRGQDVALRCDPISGHVSLFWYQQALGQGPEFLTYFQNEAQLDKSGLPSDRFFAERPEGSVSTLKIQRTQQEDSAVYLCASSSLREGQEQFFGPGTRLTVL.

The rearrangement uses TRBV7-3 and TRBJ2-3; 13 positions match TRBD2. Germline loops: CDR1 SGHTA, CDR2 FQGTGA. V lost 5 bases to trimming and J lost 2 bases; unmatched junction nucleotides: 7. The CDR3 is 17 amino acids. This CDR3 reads CASSPKGLAGFTDTQYF. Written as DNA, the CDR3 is TGTGCCAGCAGCCCCAAGGGACTAGCGGGATTCACAGATACGCAGTATTTT.

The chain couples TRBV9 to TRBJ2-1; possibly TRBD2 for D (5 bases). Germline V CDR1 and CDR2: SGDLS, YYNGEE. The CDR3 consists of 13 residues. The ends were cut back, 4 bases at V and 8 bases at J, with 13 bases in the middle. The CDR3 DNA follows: TGTGCCAGCAGCTCCCCCGGGGTGGATGAGCAGTTCTTC. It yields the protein CASSSPGVDEQFF.

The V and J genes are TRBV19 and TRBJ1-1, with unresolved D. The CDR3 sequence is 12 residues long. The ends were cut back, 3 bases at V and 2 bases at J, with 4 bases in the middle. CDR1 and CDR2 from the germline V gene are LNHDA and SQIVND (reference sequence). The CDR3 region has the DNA TGTGCCAGTAGTATCCATAACACTGAAGCTTTCTTT. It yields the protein CASSIHNTEAFF.

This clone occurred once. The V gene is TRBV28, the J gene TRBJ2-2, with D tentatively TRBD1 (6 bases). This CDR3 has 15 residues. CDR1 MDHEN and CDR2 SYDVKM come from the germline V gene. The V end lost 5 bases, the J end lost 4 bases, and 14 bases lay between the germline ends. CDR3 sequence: CASSPQGVRTGELFF. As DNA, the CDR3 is TGTGCCAGCAGTCCACAGGGAGTTCGCACCGGGGAGCTGTTTTTT. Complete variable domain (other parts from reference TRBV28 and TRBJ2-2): DVKVTQSSRYLVKRTGEKVFLECVQDMDHENMFWYRQDPGLGLRLIYFSYDVKMKEKGDIPEGYSVSREKKERFSLILESASTNQTSMYLCASSPQGVRTGELFFGEGSRLTVL.

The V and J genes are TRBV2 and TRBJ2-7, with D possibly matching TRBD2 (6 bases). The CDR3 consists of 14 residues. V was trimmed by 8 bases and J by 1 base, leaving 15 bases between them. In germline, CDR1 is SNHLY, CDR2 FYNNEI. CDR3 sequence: CASSQEAGSYEQYF. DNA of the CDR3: TGTGCCAGCTCCCAAGAGGCGGGATCCTACGAGCAGTACTTC.

The CDR3 reads CASSLRVAGGSTDTQYF. The CDR3, as DNA: TGTGCCAGCAGCTTAAGGGTAGCGGGAGGGAGCACAGATACGCAGTATTTT. The rearrangement links TRBV7-3 to TRBJ2-3, with 11 positions matching TRBD2. V was pared by 1 base and J by 0 bases, with 3 bases of the junction left unmatched. This CDR3 contains 17 residues. Per germline, CDR1 SGHTA and CDR2 FQGTGA.

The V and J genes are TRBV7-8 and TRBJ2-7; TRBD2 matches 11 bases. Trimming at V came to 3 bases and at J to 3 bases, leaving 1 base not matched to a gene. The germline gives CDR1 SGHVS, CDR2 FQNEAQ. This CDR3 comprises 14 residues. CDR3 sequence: CASSFTSGSYEQYF. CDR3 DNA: TGTGCCAGCAGCTTCACTAGCGGGAGCTACGAGCAGTACTTC.

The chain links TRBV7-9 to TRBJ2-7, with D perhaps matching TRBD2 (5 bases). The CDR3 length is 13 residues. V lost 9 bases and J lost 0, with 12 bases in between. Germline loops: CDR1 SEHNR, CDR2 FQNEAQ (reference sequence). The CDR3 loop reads CASSVPSSYEQYF. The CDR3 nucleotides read TGTGCCAGTAGCGTCCCTAGCTCCTACGAGCAGTACTTC.

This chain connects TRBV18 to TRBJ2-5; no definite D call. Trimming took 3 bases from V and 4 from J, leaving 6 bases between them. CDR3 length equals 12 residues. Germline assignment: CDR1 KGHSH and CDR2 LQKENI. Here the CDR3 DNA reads TGTGCCAGCTCACCGGCCTCAGAGACCCAGTACTTC. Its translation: CASSPASETQYF.

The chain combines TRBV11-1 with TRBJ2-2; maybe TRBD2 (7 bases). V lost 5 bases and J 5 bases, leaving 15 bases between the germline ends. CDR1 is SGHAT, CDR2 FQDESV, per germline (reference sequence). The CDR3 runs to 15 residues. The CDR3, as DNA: TGTGCCAGCAGCCCCGGGGGGCGGGGAACCGGGGAGCTGTTTTTT. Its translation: CASSPGGRGTGELFF.

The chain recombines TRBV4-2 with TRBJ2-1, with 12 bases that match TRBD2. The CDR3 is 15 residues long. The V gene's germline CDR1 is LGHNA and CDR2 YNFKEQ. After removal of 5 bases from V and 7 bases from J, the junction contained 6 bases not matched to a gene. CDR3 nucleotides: TGTGCCAGCAGCACAGGACTAGCGGGGACTAATGAGCAGTTCTTC. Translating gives CASSTGLAGTNEQFF.

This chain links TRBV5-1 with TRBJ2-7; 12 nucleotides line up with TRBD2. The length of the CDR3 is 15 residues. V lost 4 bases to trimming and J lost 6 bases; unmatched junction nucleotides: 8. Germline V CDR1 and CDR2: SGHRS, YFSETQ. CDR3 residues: CASSPEPGLAGEQYF. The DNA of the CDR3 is TGCGCCAGCAGCCCGGAGCCGGGACTAGCGGGCGAGCAGTACTTC. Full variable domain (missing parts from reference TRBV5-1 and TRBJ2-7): KAGVTQTPRYLIKTRGQQVTLSCSPISGHRSVSWYQQTPGQGLQFLFEYFSETQRNKGNFPGRFSGRQFSNSRSEMNVSTLELGDSALYLCASSPEPGLAGEQYFGPGTRLTVT.

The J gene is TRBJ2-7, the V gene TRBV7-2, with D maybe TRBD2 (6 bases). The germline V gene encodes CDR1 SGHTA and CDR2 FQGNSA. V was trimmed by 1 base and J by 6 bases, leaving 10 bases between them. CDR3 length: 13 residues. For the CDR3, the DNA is TGTGCCAGCAGCTTAGACGGGGGTTTCGAGCAGTACTTC. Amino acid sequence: CASSLDGGFEQYF.

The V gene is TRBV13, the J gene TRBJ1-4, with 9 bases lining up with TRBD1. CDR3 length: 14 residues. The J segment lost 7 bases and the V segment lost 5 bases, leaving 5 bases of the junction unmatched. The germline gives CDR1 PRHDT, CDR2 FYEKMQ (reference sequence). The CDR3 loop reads CASSRDRDGEKLFF. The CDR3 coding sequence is TGTGCCAGCAGCCGGGACAGGGACGGTGAAAAACTGTTTTTT.

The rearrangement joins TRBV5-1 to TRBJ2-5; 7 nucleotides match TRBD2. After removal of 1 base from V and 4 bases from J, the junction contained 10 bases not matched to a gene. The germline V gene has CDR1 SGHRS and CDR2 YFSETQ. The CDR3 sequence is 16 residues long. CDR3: CASSLRVLGEGETQYF. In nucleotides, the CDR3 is TGCGCCAGCAGCTTGCGGGTCCTAGGGGAGGGAGAGACCCAGTACTTC.

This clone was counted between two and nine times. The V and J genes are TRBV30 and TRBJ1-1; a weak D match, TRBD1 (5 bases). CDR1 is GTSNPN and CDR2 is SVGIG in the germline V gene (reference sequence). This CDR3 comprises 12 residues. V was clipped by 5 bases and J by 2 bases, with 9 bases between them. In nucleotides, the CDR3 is TGTGCCTGGCGCGGGGGAAACACTGAAGCTTTCTTT. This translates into CAWRGGNTEAFF.

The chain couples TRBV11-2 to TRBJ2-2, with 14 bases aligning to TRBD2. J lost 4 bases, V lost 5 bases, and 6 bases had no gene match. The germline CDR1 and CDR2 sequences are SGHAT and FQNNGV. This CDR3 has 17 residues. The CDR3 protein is CASSKGLAGDTTGELFF. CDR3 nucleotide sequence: TGTGCCAGCAGCAAGGGACTAGCGGGAGATACCACCGGGGAGCTGTTTTTT.

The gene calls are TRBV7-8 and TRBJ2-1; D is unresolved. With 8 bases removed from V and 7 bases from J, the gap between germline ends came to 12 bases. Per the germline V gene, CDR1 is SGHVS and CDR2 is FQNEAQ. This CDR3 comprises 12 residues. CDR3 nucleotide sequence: TGTGCCAGCGGCAAAGTCCGAAATGAGCAGTTCTTC. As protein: CASGKVRNEQFF.

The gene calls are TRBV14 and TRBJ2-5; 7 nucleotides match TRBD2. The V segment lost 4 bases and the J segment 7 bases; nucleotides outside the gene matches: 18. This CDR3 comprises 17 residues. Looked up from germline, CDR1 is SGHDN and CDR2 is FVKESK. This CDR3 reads CASSPTEVTVWGGTQYF. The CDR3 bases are TGTGCCAGCAGCCCCACGGAGGTCACTGTCTGGGGGGGGACCCAGTACTTC.

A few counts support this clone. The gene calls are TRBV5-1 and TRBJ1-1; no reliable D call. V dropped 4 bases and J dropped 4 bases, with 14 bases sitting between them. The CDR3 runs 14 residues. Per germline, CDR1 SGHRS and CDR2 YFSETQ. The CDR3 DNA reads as TGCGCCAGCAGCCCTCGGGCTGGGAGCACTGAAGCTTTCTTT. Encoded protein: CASSPRAGSTEAFF.

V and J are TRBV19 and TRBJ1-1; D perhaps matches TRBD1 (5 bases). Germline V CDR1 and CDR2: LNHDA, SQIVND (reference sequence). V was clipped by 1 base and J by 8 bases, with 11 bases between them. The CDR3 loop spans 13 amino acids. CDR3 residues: CASSIVSWGEAFF. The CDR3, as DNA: TGTGCCAGTAGTATAGTAAGCTGGGGCGAAGCTTTCTTT. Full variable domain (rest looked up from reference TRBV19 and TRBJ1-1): DGGITQSPKYLFRKEGQNVTLSCEQNLNHDAMYWYRQDPGQGLRLIYYSQIVNDFQKGDIAEGYSVSREKKESFPLTVTSAQKNPTAFYLCASSIVSWGEAFFGQGTRLTVV.

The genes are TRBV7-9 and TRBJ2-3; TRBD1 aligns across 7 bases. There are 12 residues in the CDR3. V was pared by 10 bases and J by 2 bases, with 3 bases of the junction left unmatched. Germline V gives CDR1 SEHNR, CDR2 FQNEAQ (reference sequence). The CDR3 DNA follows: TGTGCCATCACAGGGGTCACAGATACGCAGTATTTT. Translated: CAITGVTDTQYF. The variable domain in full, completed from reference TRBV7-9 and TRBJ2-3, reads DTGVSQNPRHKITKRGQNVTFRCDPISEHNRLYWYRQTLGQGPEFLTYFQNEAQLEKSRLLSDRFSAERPKGSFSTLEIQRTEQGDSAMYLCAITGVTDTQYFGPGTRLTVL.

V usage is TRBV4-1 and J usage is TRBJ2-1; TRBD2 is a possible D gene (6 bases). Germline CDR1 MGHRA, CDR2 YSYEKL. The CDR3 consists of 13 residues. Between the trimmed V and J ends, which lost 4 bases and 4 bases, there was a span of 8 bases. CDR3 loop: CASSRGLYNEQFF. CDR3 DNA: TGCGCCAGCAGCCGGGGACTGTACAATGAGCAGTTCTTC.

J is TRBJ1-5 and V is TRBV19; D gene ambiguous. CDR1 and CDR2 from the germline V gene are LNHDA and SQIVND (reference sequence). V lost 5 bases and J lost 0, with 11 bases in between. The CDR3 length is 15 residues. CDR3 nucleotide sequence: TGTGCCAGTAGTGCCCCAGGTTATAGCAATCAGCCCCAGCATTTT. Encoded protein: CASSAPGYSNQPQHF.

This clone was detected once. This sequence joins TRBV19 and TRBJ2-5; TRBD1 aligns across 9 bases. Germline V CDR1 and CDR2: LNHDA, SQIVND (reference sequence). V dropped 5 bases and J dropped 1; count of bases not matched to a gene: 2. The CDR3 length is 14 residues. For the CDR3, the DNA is TGTGCCAGTAGTCAGACAGGGGGCCAAGAGACCCAGTACTTC. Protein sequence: CASSQTGGQETQYF.